The 6 T cell receptor beta chains given below trace back to one sample, sequenced in a study of blood T cell repertoires in COVID-19 (dated by TCRdb to 2018 to 2021). Library prep was done by the immunoSEQ multiplex PCR assay. TCRdb took over this immuneACCESS table, retaining in-frame rearrangements with V and J assigned. Such tables are incomplete; in checked studies, under half of the missing clones stem from an unresolved V gene, and the remainder is unexplained. The sample profile shows some 200,000 clones; more than 70% of them were found once. 6.5% to 9% of the sample goes to the ten largest clones. Sequencing input: PBMCs or T cells enriched from blood (not recorded which). The receptors come from a middle-aged woman with acute COVID-19.

This rearrangement joins TRBV2 to TRBJ2-6; the match to TRBD1 covers 10 bases. Germline V gives CDR1 SNHLY, CDR2 FYNNEI. The length of the CDR3 is 19 residues. The V gene end was trimmed by 4 bases and the J gene end by 0 bases; junction bases not matched to a gene: 9. CDR3 residues: CASSATGQGGSSGANVLTF. The CDR3 DNA reads TGTGCCAGCAGTGCTACCGGACAGGGGGGAAGCTCTGGGGCCAACGTCCTGACTTTC.

J is TRBJ2-7 and V is TRBV5-1, with 7 nucleotides matching TRBD1. The V and J ends lost 0 bases and 3 bases, in that order; junction bases with no gene match: 3. The germline V gene encodes CDR1 SGHRS and CDR2 YFSETQ. The CDR3 is 14 amino acids. CDR3 sequence: CASSLEQGNYEQYF. CDR3 nucleotides: TGCGCCAGCAGCTTGGAACAGGGGAACTACGAGCAGTACTTC.

J is TRBJ1-5 and V is TRBV27, with D possibly being TRBD1 (6 bases). The CDR3 sequence is 17 residues long. V shed 4 bases and J shed 0 bases, with 16 bases lying between them. Germline CDR1 and CDR2: MNHEY and SMNVEV (reference sequence). Here the CDR3 DNA reads TGTGCCAGCAGTTCTAGTACAGGGCACTATAGCAATCAGCCCCAGCATTTT. Translation: CASSSSTGHYSNQPQHF.

The chain uses TRBV11-2 and TRBJ1-4, with a weak D call TRBD1 (5 bases). V was clipped by 1 base and J by 10 bases, with 10 bases between them. The CDR3 is made up of 13 amino acids. The germline V gene encodes CDR1 SGHAT and CDR2 FQNNGV. CDR3 nucleotide sequence: TGTGCCAGCAGCTTAGCCAGGGAGGGAAAACTGTTTTTT. It codes for CASSLAREGKLFF.

The chain uses TRBV6-4 and TRBJ2-2; 7 positions match TRBD1. The germline CDR1 and CDR2 sequences are MRHNA and SNTAGT. This CDR3 is built from 12 residues. With V trimmed by 6 bases and J by 6 bases, 1 base remained unmatched. Here the CDR3 reads CASSRGSGELFF. CDR3 in DNA: TGTGCCAGCAGCAGGGGGTCCGGGGAGCTGTTTTTT.

V is TRBV2 and J is TRBJ2-5; unclear D gene. Looked up from germline, CDR1 is SNHLY and CDR2 is FYNNEI. This CDR3 comprises 12 residues. The V and J ends lost 3 bases and 5 bases respectively, with 7 bases between them. The CDR3 region is CASSEGYETQYF. CDR3 in DNA: TGTGCCAGCAGTGAGGGCTACGAGACCCAGTACTTC.